What follows are 24 T cell receptor beta chains derived from one specimen sequenced in a study of blood T cell repertoires in COVID-19. TCRdb keeps only in-frame clones here, not all; method: immunoSEQ multiplex PCR. Of fewer than 120,000 clones in the sample, more than 75% were seen once. Source material: peripheral blood. The receptors originated from a woman in her forties or fifties with acute or convalescent COVID-19.

The chain is built from TRBV5-1 and TRBJ2-1; 13 nucleotides line up with TRBD2. Germline V CDR1 and CDR2: SGHRS, YFSETQ. The CDR3 has 17 residues. The V and J ends lost 4 bases and 2 bases, in that order; junction bases with no gene match: 6. The CDR3 loop is CASSTGTSGTPYNEQFF. CDR3 nucleotide sequence: TGCGCCAGCAGCACCGGGACTAGCGGGACCCCCTACAATGAGCAGTTCTTC.

This chain uses TRBV29-1 with TRBJ2-7; D is perhaps TRBD2 (5 bases). V dropped 5 bases and J dropped 1 base, with 9 bases sitting between them. Germline CDR1 SQVTM, CDR2 ANQGSEA. There are 12 residues in the CDR3. The CDR3 region has the DNA TGCAGCGTTTGGAGCGGTTCCTACGAGCAGTACTTC. It encodes CSVWSGSYEQYF.

This clone was counted once. The chain carries TRBV6-4 and TRBJ2-5; TRBD2 is a possible D gene (6 bases). With 5 bases removed from V and 2 bases from J, the gap between germline ends came to 15 bases. Per the germline V gene, CDR1 is MRHNA and CDR2 is SNTAGT. The CDR3 is made up of 15 amino acids. CDR3 protein: CASSPSGRPQETQYF. In DNA form, the CDR3 reads TGTGCCAGCAGTCCCTCGGGGAGGCCTCAAGAGACCCAGTACTTC.

The chain employs TRBV19 and TRBJ2-3, with TRBD1 matching 10 bases. The V and J ends lost 3 bases and 1 base, in that order; junction bases with no gene match: 7. The CDR3 covers 17 residues. Per germline, CDR1 LNHDA and CDR2 SQIVND (reference sequence). CDR3 sequence: CASSIRVGTGGTDTQYF. The CDR3 coding sequence is TGTGCCAGTAGTATTCGGGTTGGGACAGGGGGCACAGATACGCAGTATTTT.

This chain connects TRBV2 to TRBJ1-6; no clear D. Germline V gene data show CDR1 as SNHLY and CDR2 as FYNNEI. The CDR3 length is 12 residues. Between the trimmed V and J ends, which lost 5 bases and 5 bases, there was a span of 4 bases. CDR3 residues: CASSPDNSPLHF. For the CDR3, the DNA is TGTGCCAGCAGTCCCGATAATTCACCCCTCCACTTT.

This clone was observed once. The V gene is TRBV11-2, the J gene TRBJ2-5; tentatively, D is TRBD2 (5 bases). Germline V gene sequence: CDR1 SGHAT, CDR2 FQNNGV. Trimming took off 4 bases at V and 1 base at J, with 13 bases between the two ends. The CDR3 loop spans 15 amino acids. The DNA for the CDR3 is TGTGCCAGCAGCTCTAGAGGGAGCTTCCAAGAGACCCAGTACTTC. Its protein is CASSSRGSFQETQYF. The full variable domain, with the rest looked up from reference TRBV11-2 and TRBJ2-5, is EAGVAQSPRYKIIEKRQSVAFWCNPISGHATLYWYQQILGQGPKLLIQFQNNGVVDDSQLPKDRFSAERLKGVDSTLKIQPAKLEDSAVYLCASSSRGSFQETQYFGPGTRLLVL.

The chain joins TRBV11-2 to TRBJ2-7; 9 bases align to TRBD2. The germline V gene encodes CDR1 SGHAT and CDR2 FQNNGV. Trimming removed 6 bases from V and 5 bases from J; junction bases left unmatched: 11. CDR3 length equals 15 residues. CDR3 nucleotide sequence: TGTGCCAGCAGTTACCTTAGCGGGAGAACCGACGAGCAGTACTTC. Amino acid sequence: CASSYLSGRTDEQYF.

The chain uses TRBV19 and TRBJ1-4; D ambiguous. Between the trimmed V and J ends, which lost 7 bases and 12 bases, there was a span of 21 bases. Germline CDR1 is LNHDA and CDR2 is SQIVND (reference sequence). The CDR3 is 14 residues long. CDR3 nucleotides: TGTGCCAGTACCACACGAGCGGGCTCTTTAGAACTGTTTTTT. It yields the protein CASTTRAGSLELFF.

The V call is TRBV5-1, the J call TRBJ1-6; D might be TRBD1 (6 bases). This CDR3 is 16 amino acids long. The ends were cut back, 3 bases at V and 9 bases at J, with 19 bases in the middle. Germline V lookup: CDR1 SGHRS, CDR2 YFSETQ. CDR3 in amino acids: CASSSNRVSGASPLHF. For the CDR3, the DNA is TGCGCCAGCAGCTCGAACAGGGTGAGTGGAGCTTCACCCCTCCACTTT.

V gene TRBV29-1 combines with J gene TRBJ2-7; D call uncertain. CDR1 and CDR2 from the germline V gene are SQVTM and ANQGSEA. This CDR3 comprises 12 residues. The CDR3 loop is CSQPSDSYEQYF. The CDR3, as DNA: TGCAGTCAGCCAAGCGATAGCTACGAGCAGTACTTC.

The count of this clone is one. The CDR3 reads CASSTGQGNNQPQHF. The CDR3 nucleotides are TGTGCCAGCAGTACTGGACAGGGCAACAATCAGCCCCAGCATTTT. This sequence joins TRBV6-5 and TRBJ1-5; 8 bases map to TRBD1. The length of the CDR3 is 15 residues. Germline V CDR1 and CDR2: MNHEY, SVGAGI. V gave up 5 bases and J gave up 3 bases; unmatched junction bases: 6.

This chain joins TRBV14 and TRBJ2-5, with 13 positions matching TRBD2. Germline V lookup: CDR1 SGHDN, CDR2 FVKESK. The junction had 4 bases not matched to a gene; V was cut back by 2 bases and J by 4 bases. CDR3 length equals 16 residues. The CDR3 sequence is CASSQRGLAGAETQYF. The CDR3 DNA sequence: TGTGCCAGCAGCCAACGAGGACTAGCGGGGGCAGAGACCCAGTACTTC.

The CDR3 reads CASSHPWRGRPSGSYNEQFF. CDR3 nucleotides: TGTGCCAGCAGCCACCCATGGAGAGGTCGCCCCTCTGGGTCCTACAATGAGCAGTTCTTC. The V call is TRBV3-1 (or the pseudogene TRBV3-2), the J call TRBJ2-1; D is ambiguous. Germline assignment: CDR1 LGHDT and CDR2 YNNKEL (reference sequence). Trimming left V 3 bases short and J 1 base short, with 25 bases between. The CDR3 has 20 amino acids.

The rearrangement links TRBV5-1 to TRBJ2-3; 13 bases line up with TRBD2. Germline assignment: CDR1 SGHRS and CDR2 YFSETQ. Trimming at V came to 4 bases and at J to 0 bases, leaving 5 bases not matched to a gene. The CDR3 loop spans 17 amino acids. The CDR3 loop is CASSLGLAGASTDTQYF. The CDR3 DNA reads as TGCGCCAGCAGCCTAGGACTAGCGGGAGCGAGCACAGATACGCAGTATTTT.

The chain is built from TRBV7-8 and TRBJ2-7, with 8 bases matching TRBD1. CDR1 is SGHVS, CDR2 FQNEAQ, per germline. After removal of 0 bases from V and 3 bases from J, the junction contained 25 bases not matched to a gene. This CDR3 comprises 22 residues. In nucleotides, the CDR3 is TGTGCCAGCAGCTTAGCGCGATTCCGTTTCGACAGGGGCCCCGAGACTGGCTACGAGCAGTACTTC. It codes for CASSLARFRFDRGPETGYEQYF.

This clone was seen only once. The J gene is TRBJ2-7, the V gene TRBV10-1, with 7 positions matching TRBD1. The length of the CDR3 is 13 residues. The germline V gene has CDR1 WNHNN and CDR2 SYGVQD (reference sequence). Unmatched junction bases numbered 7, after V lost 6 bases and J lost 5 bases. The CDR3 spells CASSPTGIHEQYF. The CDR3 coding sequence is TGCGCCAGCAGCCCGACAGGGATCCACGAGCAGTACTTC.

The chain uses TRBV18 and TRBJ2-2; TRBD1 aligns across 12 bases. Germline loops: CDR1 KGHSH, CDR2 LQKENI. The CDR3 length is 19 residues. V was pared by 5 bases and J by 0 bases, with 10 bases of the junction left unmatched. CDR3 in amino acids: CASSSLRGQGASNTGELFF. The CDR3 DNA sequence: TGTGCCAGCTCATCTCTCAGGGGACAGGGGGCTTCGAACACCGGGGAGCTGTTTTTT.

The chain links TRBV7-2 to TRBJ2-7; a possible D gene is TRBD2 (6 bases). Germline CDR1 SGHTA, CDR2 FQGNSA. The CDR3 extends over 15 amino acids. With 2 bases removed from V and 2 bases from J, the gap between germline ends came to 13 bases. The CDR3 region is CASSLSVRDTYEQYF. DNA for the CDR3: TGTGCCAGCAGCTTAAGTGTGCGGGATACCTACGAGCAGTACTTC.

The V and J genes are TRBV19 and TRBJ2-1, with 7 bases identical to TRBD2. The J segment lost 7 bases and the V segment lost 6 bases, leaving 6 bases of the junction unmatched. In germline, CDR1 is LNHDA, CDR2 SQIVND (reference sequence). The CDR3 has 13 amino acids. CDR3 in amino acids: CASRSLGGNEQFF. CDR3 coding DNA: TGTGCCAGTAGATCCCTGGGAGGGAATGAGCAGTTCTTC.

This chain uses TRBV11-3 with TRBJ2-1; D is possibly TRBD1 (5 bases). Germline CDR1 and CDR2: SGHNT and YENEEA. This CDR3 contains 14 residues. V lost 5 bases and J 8 bases, leaving 16 bases between the germline ends. Written as DNA, the CDR3 is TGTGCCAGCAGCCCGGCAGGGTCGGTAGATGAGCAGTTCTTC. Translation: CASSPAGSVDEQFF.

This clone was seen once. V is TRBV5-1 and J is TRBJ2-1, with 13 positions matching TRBD2. The CDR3 extends over 15 amino acids. V dropped 4 bases and J dropped 4; count of bases not matched to a gene: 2. The germline V gene has CDR1 SGHRS and CDR2 YFSETQ. CDR3 protein: CASSEGLAGYNEQFF. CDR3 coding DNA: TGCGCCAGCAGCGAGGGACTAGCGGGATACAATGAGCAGTTCTTC.

This chain uses TRBV30 with TRBJ2-4, with D possibly being TRBD1 (6 bases). Germline values: CDR1 GTSNPN, CDR2 SVGIG (reference sequence). The V and J ends lost 4 bases and 6 bases respectively, with 16 bases between them. The CDR3 totals 14 residues. CDR3 loop: CAWKSGTPPNIQYF. The CDR3 DNA is TGTGCCTGGAAATCCGGGACACCTCCAAACATTCAGTACTTC.

The chain employs TRBV19 and TRBJ1-5; 9 bases align to TRBD1. The germline V gene encodes CDR1 LNHDA and CDR2 SQIVND (reference sequence). The CDR3 has 15 amino acids. V was clipped by 7 bases and J by 5 bases; unmatched bases: 9. The DNA for the CDR3 is TGTGCCAGTATGACGACAGGGGGTCGGTATCAGCCCCAGCATTTT. Translated: CASMTTGGRYQPQHF.

This rearrangement joins TRBV7-9 to TRBJ2-7, with 11 bases matching TRBD1. This CDR3 region has 15 residues. Trimming cost V 5 bases and J 5 bases; bases outside gene matches: 8. The germline V gene has CDR1 SEHNR and CDR2 FQNEAQ (reference sequence). The CDR3 reads CASSHRGQGDDEQYF. CDR3 DNA sequence: TGTGCCAGCAGCCACAGGGGACAGGGGGACGACGAGCAGTACTTC.